A single sample gave rise to the 22 T cell receptor beta chains below, sequenced in a study of tumor-infiltrating lymphocytes in primary liver carcinoma. The authors made TCR beta cDNA from around 500 ng total RNA with a constant-region primer. Sequencing libraries for TCR beta derived from three nested multiplex PCR rounds that used slightly modified ARM-PCR. It was with TRBV1-TRBV30 forward primers and a C-beta reverse primer that the first two PCR rounds were run, at about 9 cycles each. Each CDR3 protein gets one entry after TCRdb re-called the multiplex PCR reads with MiXCR. Of about 60,000 distinct CDR3 sequences in the sample, about two thirds were seen once. It was from roughly 20-30 mg of unsorted bulk tissue that RNA and DNA were co-extracted. What was sequenced was liver tumor tissue from sampling region 4. Subset reported: tumor region T4, right-lateral pole. The receptors stem from a man aged 35 to 55 with primary liver carcinoma and hepatitis B virus infection.

CDR3 in amino acids: CASSYSRKRERLFF. For the CDR3, the DNA is TGTGCCAGCAGTTACTCGAGGAAACGGGAGAGGCTGTTTTTT. The J gene is TRBJ2-2, the V gene TRBV6-5; D might be TRBD2 (6 bases). The CDR3 has 14 amino acids. The germline CDR1 and CDR2 sequences are MNHEY and SVGAGI. The ends were cut back, 0 bases at V and 13 bases at J, with 15 bases in the middle.

Notes on this clonotype: The CDR3 does not close with the conserved phenylalanine or tryptophan, likely indicating a read error. V usage is TRBV29-1 and J usage is TRBJ1-1; D not resolved. Germline-derived CDR1 and CDR2 are SQVTM and ANQGSEA. This CDR3 spans 15 amino acids. Trimming removed 2 bases at V and 0 bases at J, with 13 bases between. This CDR3 reads CSVETGWGMNTEAFS. The DNA of the CDR3 is TGCAGCGTTGAAACGGGGTGGGGAATGAACACTGAAGCTTTCTCT.

As for this clonotype: As the CDR3 is not closed by the conserved phenylalanine or tryptophan, this likely results from a read error. The chain employs TRBV11-1 and TRBJ1-1; D unresolved. Germline V CDR1 and CDR2: SGHAT, FQDESV (reference sequence). The CDR3 spans 13 residues. CDR3 loop: CASIRQVNTEAFI. The DNA of the CDR3 is TGTGCCAGCATCCGCCAGGTGAACACTGAGGCTTTCATT.

This clonotype was observed a few times. The CDR3 carries no conserved terminal phenylalanine or tryptophan, so it likely arises from a read error. V usage is TRBV11-2 and J usage is TRBJ2-2, with D unclear. Looked up from germline, CDR1 is SGHAT and CDR2 is FQNNGV. The length of the CDR3 is 14 residues. CDR3 in DNA: TGTGCTAGCAGCACAGACTCGGACACCGGGGAGCTGTTTTTG. This encodes CASSTDSDTGELFL.

As concerns this clonotype: The CDR3 carries no conserved terminal phenylalanine or tryptophan, so it likely arises from a read error. This sequence joins TRBV5-4 and TRBJ1-2; tentatively, D is TRBD1 (6 bases). The germline V gene encodes CDR1 SGHNT and CDR2 YYREEE (reference sequence). The CDR3 consists of 14 residues. This CDR3 is CVSSSATGSYGYTV. CDR3 nucleotides: TGTGTCAGCAGCTCGGCGACAGGCTCCTATGGCTACACCGTC.

This clonotype was detected once. No conserved phenylalanine or tryptophan ends this CDR3, so it is likely a read error. The CDR3 sequence is CNVGTSAANTGELFL. CDR3 sequence (DNA): TGCAACGTTGGGACTAGCGCGGCTAACACCGGGGAGCTGTTTCTT. The rearrangement joins TRBV29-1 to TRBJ2-2, with 10 bases matching TRBD2. The germline V gene has CDR1 SQVTM and CDR2 ANQGSEA. The length of the CDR3 is 15 residues.

Many counts were recorded for this clonotype. The gene calls are TRBV13 and TRBJ2-5; no clear D gene. The length of the CDR3 is 14 residues. V lost 2 bases and J lost 0, with 7 bases in between. CDR1 PRHDT and CDR2 FYEKMQ come from the germline V gene (reference sequence). CDR3 sequence reads: CASSLSRDQETQYF. CDR3 sequence (DNA): TGTGCCAGCAGCTTATCTAGGGACCAAGAGACCCAGTACTTC.

A word on this clonotype: This may be a read error, as it is one base from a much larger clone. This chain connects TRBV4-2 to TRBJ2-5; D is uncertain. CDR1 is LGHNA and CDR2 is YNFKEQ in the germline V gene. This CDR3 spans 16 amino acids. CDR3 protein: CTSSHVHPDVQETQYF. The CDR3 region has the DNA TGTACCAGCAGCCACGTTCACCCGGACGTACAAGAGACCCAGTACTTC.

On this clonotype itself: A much larger clonotype is one base distant, so this may be a read error. The chain employs TRBV7-9 and TRBJ2-7; the D gene is possibly TRBD2 (5 bases). V lost 4 bases and J lost 5, with 9 bases in between. Germline V CDR1 and CDR2: SEHNR, FQNEAQ (reference sequence). This CDR3 is built from 12 residues. CDR3 protein: CASSWARDEQYF. CDR3 bases: TGTGCCAGCAGCTGGGCGAGGGACGAGCAGTACTTC.

Of note for this clonotype: Just one base apart from a much larger clone, this may be a read error. The V call is TRBV5-6, the J call TRBJ1-1, with D maybe TRBD1 (5 bases). Germline values: CDR1 SGHDT, CDR2 YYEEEE. This CDR3 spans 14 amino acids. The V end lost 4 bases, the J end lost 4 bases, and 14 bases lay between the germline ends. This CDR3 is CASSLWGEATEAFF. The CDR3 DNA is TGTGCCAGCAGCCTTTGGGGGGAAGCCACTGAAGCTTTCTTT. Looking up the rest from reference TRBV5-6 and TRBJ1-1 gives the full variable domain: DAGVTQSPTHLIKTRGQQVTLRCSPKSGHDTVSWYQQALGQGPQFIFQYYEEEERQRGNFPDRFSGHQFPNYSSELNVNALLLGDSALYLCASSLWGEATEAFFGQGTRLTVV.

For this clonotype: Likely a read error: the CDR3 ends without its conserved phenylalanine or tryptophan. J is TRBJ1-2 and V is TRBV11-2; 7 positions agree with TRBD1. This CDR3 has 15 residues. V shed 4 bases, J shed 8 bases, and the junction held 13 bases outside the gene matches. Germline assignment: CDR1 SGHAT and CDR2 FQNNGV. CDR3: CASSSDGTALGGYTY. The CDR3 DNA reads TGTGCCAGCAGCTCAGATGGGACAGCCCTAGGAGGCTACACCTAC.

V gene TRBV25-1 combines with J gene TRBJ1-1; D call uncertain. V gave up 7 bases and J gave up 4 bases, with 13 bases separating them. The CDR3 extends over 13 amino acids. The germline gives CDR1 MGHDK, CDR2 SYGVNS. DNA for the CDR3: TGTGCCAGCACTGATCGGCATAGCACTGAAGCTTTCTTT. Translating it yields CASTDRHSTEAFF.

As to this clonotype: One junction end disagrees with the germline gene, perhaps due to a read error. The chain joins TRBV6-2 or TRBV6-3 to TRBJ2-7; perhaps TRBD2 as D (6 bases). The CDR3 runs to 14 residues. CDR1 is MNHEY, CDR2 SVGEGT, per germline. The CDR3 DNA is TGTGCTAGCAAAAGACTACAGGAGGGCTACGAGCTGTACTTC. Translated, it gives CASKRLQEGYELYF.

This clonotype was recorded once. Sequence at one end of the junction differs from germline and may be a read error. The chain joins TRBV5-5 to TRBJ2-7; 9 bases are a match to TRBD1. This CDR3 has 15 residues. The germline gives CDR1 SGHKS, CDR2 YYEKEE (reference sequence). The CDR3 DNA sequence: TGTGTCAGCAGCTGGGACAGGGCTTACACCTACGAGCAGTACTTC. Amino acid sequence: CVSSWDRAYTYEQYF.

A word on this clonotype: The junction and the germline gene differ at one end; a read error may be behind it. V gene TRBV28 combines with J gene TRBJ2-7, with a weak D call TRBD2 (7 bases). CDR1 is MDHEN and CDR2 is SYDVKM in the germline V gene. This CDR3 has 15 residues. The CDR3 DNA sequence: TGTGCCAGCAGTTTGGGGGGGCAGGGCTCCTCCGAGGAGTACTTC. Translation: CASSLGGQGSSEEYF.

The chain couples TRBV30 to TRBJ2-7, with TRBD2 matching 11 bases. The CDR3 is 16 residues long. The germline gives CDR1 GTSNPN, CDR2 SVGIG (reference sequence). V lost 2 bases and J lost 4; bases outside the gene matches: 10. CDR3 loop: CAWSLPRLAGRYEQYF. In DNA, the CDR3 is TGTGCCTGGAGTCTTCCAAGACTAGCGGGAAGATACGAGCAGTACTTC.

Points on this clonotype: Its ends do not fully match the called genes, so a read error is possible. V is TRBV5-1 and J is TRBJ1-2; D is unresolved. This CDR3 region has 15 residues. Germline V gives CDR1 SGHRS, CDR2 YFSETQ. The CDR3 region has the DNA TGCGCCAGTAGCTTGGCGGGTTTCGCTGTGTATGGCTACACCTTC. Residues: CASSLAGFAVYGYTF.

This clonotype was observed a handful of times. The chain uses TRBV6-2 or TRBV6-3 and TRBJ1-1, with D hard to call. The germline V gene encodes CDR1 MNHEY and CDR2 SVGEGT. The V end was cut by 7 bases, the J end by 4 bases, with 22 bases between. The CDR3 consists of 16 residues. The CDR3 spells CASTIIWTRVVTEAFF. DNA of the CDR3: TGTGCCAGCACTATAATCTGGACGAGGGTAGTCACTGAAGCTTTCTTT.

With respect to this clonotype: Because it lacks the conserved phenylalanine or tryptophan at the end, this CDR3 is likely a read error. The rearrangement joins TRBV10-3 to TRBJ2-3; 16 positions match TRBD2. V lost 4 bases to trimming and J lost 2 bases; unmatched junction nucleotides: 9. Germline V CDR1 and CDR2: ENHRY, SYGVKD. The CDR3 loop spans 19 amino acids. CDR3 sequence (DNA): TGTGCCATCAGTGGACCCGGGACTAGCGGGAGGGTAGACACAGATACGCAGTATTCT. Protein product: CAISGPGTSGRVDTDTQYS.

This clonotype was seen a few times. Sequence at one end of the junction differs from germline and may be a read error. The chain combines TRBV11-1 with TRBJ2-4; 13 positions agree with TRBD2. The germline V gene encodes CDR1 SGHAT and CDR2 FQDESV (reference sequence). The CDR3 spans 17 residues. The CDR3 DNA reads TGTGCCAGCAACTTTCCCGGGACTAGCGGGACCAAATACATTCAGTGCTTC. As protein: CASNFPGTSGTKYIQCF.

Regarding this clonotype: An end of the junction does not agree with germline; a read error may underlie this. This chain links TRBV6-6 with TRBJ2-1; D is possibly TRBD2 (6 bases). CDR1 is MNHNY, CDR2 SVGAGI, per germline (reference sequence). The CDR3 totals 13 residues. CDR3 DNA sequence: TGTGCCAGCAATCGGGACTCCTGCAATGAGCAGTTCTTC. This translates into CASNRDSCNEQFF.

The chain combines TRBV5-4 with TRBJ2-7; D is ambiguous. V was trimmed by 7 bases and J by 6 bases, leaving 17 bases between them. CDR3 length equals 13 residues. Germline V gene lookup returns CDR1 SGHNT and CDR2 YYREEE (reference sequence). The CDR3 reads CASGQERVGEQYF. The CDR3, as DNA: TGTGCCAGCGGCCAAGAAAGGGTAGGCGAGCAGTACTTC.